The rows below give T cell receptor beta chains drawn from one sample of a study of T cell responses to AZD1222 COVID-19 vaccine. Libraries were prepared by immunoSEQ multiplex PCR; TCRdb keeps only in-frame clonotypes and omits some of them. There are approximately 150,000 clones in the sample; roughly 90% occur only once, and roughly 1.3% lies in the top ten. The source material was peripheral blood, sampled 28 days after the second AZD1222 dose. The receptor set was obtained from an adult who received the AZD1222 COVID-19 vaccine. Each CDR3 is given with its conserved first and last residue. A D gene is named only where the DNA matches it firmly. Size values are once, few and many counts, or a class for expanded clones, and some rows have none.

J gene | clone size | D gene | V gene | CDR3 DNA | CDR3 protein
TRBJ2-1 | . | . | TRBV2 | TGTGCCAGCAGTCCCGGTCGCGCTCAGGGCTATGAGCAGTTCTTC | CASSPGRAQGYEQFF
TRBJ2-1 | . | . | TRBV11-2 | TGTGCCAGCAGCCGGAACAATGAGCAGTTCTTC | CASSRNNEQFF
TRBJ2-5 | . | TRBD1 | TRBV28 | TGTGCCAGCAGCTTGGGCGGGACAGGGGCAGAGACCCAGTACTTC | CASSLGGTGAETQYF
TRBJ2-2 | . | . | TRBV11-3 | TGTGCCAGCAGCTCCCATTTTAGTGGTTATGGTGCCGGGGAGCTGTTTTTT | CASSSHFSGYGAGELFF
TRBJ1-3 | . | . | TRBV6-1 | TGTGCCAGCAGTGAAGTCAGCGGCTCTCTCGGTGGAAACACCATATATTTT | CASSEVSGSLGGNTIYF
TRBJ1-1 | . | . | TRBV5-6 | TGTGCCAGCAGCCTTCTCTTAACGGTGAACACTGAAGCTTTCTTT | CASSLLLTVNTEAFF
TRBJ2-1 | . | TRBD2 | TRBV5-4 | TGTGCCAGCAGCTTGCCTAGCGGGGGCCGGACCAGCTCCTACAATGAGCAGTTCTTC | CASSLPSGGRTSSYNEQFF
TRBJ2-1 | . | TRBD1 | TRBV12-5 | TGTGCTAGTGGTTCCGGGACAGGGGCCCGGACGCAGTTCTTC | CASGSGTGARTQFF
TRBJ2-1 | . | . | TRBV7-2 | TGTGCCAGCAGCTCGACCTGGGGGAGCACCTACAATGAGCAGTTCTTC | CASSSTWGSTYNEQFF
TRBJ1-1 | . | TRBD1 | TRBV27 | TGTGCCAGCAGTGGGACAGGTACGCTATATGGCACTGAAGCTTTCTTT | CASSGTGTLYGTEAFF
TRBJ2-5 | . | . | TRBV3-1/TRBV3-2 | TGTGCCAGCAGCCAAGGCAGGGTCATAGAGACCCAGTACTTC | CASSQGRVIETQYF
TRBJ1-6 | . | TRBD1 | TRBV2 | TGTGCCAGCAGTAGCCGGACAGGGCGAGAATCACCCCTCCACTTT | CASSSRTGRESPLHF
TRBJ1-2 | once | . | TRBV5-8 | TGTGCCAGCAGACCGCGGGCCACGAGCTATGGCTACACCTTC | CASRPRATSYGYTF
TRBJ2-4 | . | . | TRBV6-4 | TGTGCCAGCAGTGACTCGATATTCGGCATTCAGTACTTC | CASSDSIFGIQYF
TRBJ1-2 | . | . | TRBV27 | TGTGCCAGCACCGGGTCGGGGGCAGGGTTCCACTATGGCTACACCTTC | CASTGSGAGFHYGYTF
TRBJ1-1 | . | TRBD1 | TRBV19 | TGTGCCAGTAGCCATGACAGGGGGACCGAAGCTTTCTTT | CASSHDRGTEAFF
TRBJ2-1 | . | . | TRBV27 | TGTGCCAGCGGGGCCGCGGGCAATGAGCAGTTCTTC | CASGAAGNEQFF
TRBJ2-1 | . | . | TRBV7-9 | TGTGCCAGCAGCTTAGTTAGGAATGAGCAGTTCTTC | CASSLVRNEQFF
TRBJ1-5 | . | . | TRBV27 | TGTGCCAGCAGTTTCTACAGCAATCAGCCCCAGCATTTT | CASSFYSNQPQHF
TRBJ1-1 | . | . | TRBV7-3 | TGTGCCAGCAGCTTAGGGGTGGACAGCATGAACACTGAAGCTTTCTTT | CASSLGVDSMNTEAFF
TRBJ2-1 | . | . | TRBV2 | TGTGCCAGCAGCGGGGAGCGGGCCTCCTACAATGAGCAGTTCTTC | CASSGERASYNEQFF
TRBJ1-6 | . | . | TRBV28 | TGTGCCAGCACACAACGATGGGATTCACCCCTCCACTTT | CASTQRWDSPLHF
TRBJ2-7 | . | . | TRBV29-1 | TGCAGCGTGGTCCGGGACCGGAGTACGACCGAGCAGTACTTC | CSVVRDRSTTEQYF
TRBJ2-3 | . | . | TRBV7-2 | TGTGCCAGCAGCTTAGGGTTCTCGGATACGCAGTATTTT | CASSLGFSDTQYF
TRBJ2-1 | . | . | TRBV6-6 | TGTGCCAGCAGTCCCCTTATGGGGACATGGACGGTCAATGAGCAGTTCTTC | CASSPLMGTWTVNEQFF
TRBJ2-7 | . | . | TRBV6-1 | TGTGCCAGCAGTGAAACAGGTTGGGAGCAGTACTTC | CASSETGWEQYF
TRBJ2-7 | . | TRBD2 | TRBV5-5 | TGTGCCAGCAGCTTGGTATCTGCGGGAGGCTACGAGCAGTACTTC | CASSLVSAGGYEQYF
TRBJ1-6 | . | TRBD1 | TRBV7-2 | TGTGCCAGCAGCAAACAAGGGACAGGAAGATCGCCTTGGGATTCACCCCTCCACTTT | CASSKQGTGRSPWDSPLHF
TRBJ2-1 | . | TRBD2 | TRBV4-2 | TGTGCCAGCAGCCAAGACCGGACTAGCGGGAAAGTACGTGAGCAGTTCTTC | CASSQDRTSGKVREQFF
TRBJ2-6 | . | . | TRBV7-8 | TGTGCCAGCAGCCCTAGAGGGGTACGATTGGGGGCCAACGTCCTGACTTTC | CASSPRGVRLGANVLTF
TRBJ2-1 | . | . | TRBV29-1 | TGCAGCGTTGCGAACGTGGGGGGCCACGACAATGAGCAGTTCTTC | CSVANVGGHDNEQFF
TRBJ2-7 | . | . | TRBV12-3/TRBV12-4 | TGTGCCAGCAGTTCCGGGGGTTACGAGCAGTACTTC | CASSSGGYEQYF
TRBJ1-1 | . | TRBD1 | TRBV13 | TGTGCCAGCAGCCACGGGACAGCCGTTAACACTGAAGCTTTCTTT | CASSHGTAVNTEAFF
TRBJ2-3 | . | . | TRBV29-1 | TGCAGCCACACTTGGAGAACAGATACGCAGTATTTT | CSHTWRTDTQYF
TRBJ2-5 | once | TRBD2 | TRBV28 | TGTGCCAGCAGTTCGCCGCGGGAGGGGGCCTGGGAGACCCAGTACTTC | CASSSPREGAWETQYF
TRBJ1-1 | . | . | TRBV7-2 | TGTGCCAGCAGCCCGGGGAGGGGGGGCACTGAAGCTTTCTTT | CASSPGRGGTEAFF
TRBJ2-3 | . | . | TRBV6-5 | TGTGCCAGCAGTACAGGGTTCCCAGATACGCAGTATTTT | CASSTGFPDTQYF
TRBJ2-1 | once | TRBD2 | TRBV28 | TGTGCCAGCAGGGTAGCGGGAGAGAATGAGCAGTTCTTC | CASRVAGENEQFF
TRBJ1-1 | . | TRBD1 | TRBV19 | TGTGCCAGTAACAACCGGCGCGGCAGGGGGTGGGCCACTGAAGCTTTCTTT | CASNNRRGRGWATEAFF
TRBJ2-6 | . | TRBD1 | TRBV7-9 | TGTGCCAGCAGCTTACAGGGGGCTGGGGCCAACGTCCTGACTTTC | CASSLQGAGANVLTF
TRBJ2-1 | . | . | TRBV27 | TGTGCCAGCAGGGACCACGGGACAAACAATGAGCAGTTCTTC | CASRDHGTNNEQFF
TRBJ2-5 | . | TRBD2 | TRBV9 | TGTGCCAGCAGCGAAATTGGGGCGGGAGTAGCCGGGACCCAGTACTTC | CASSEIGAGVAGTQYF
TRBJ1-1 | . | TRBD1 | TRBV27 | TGTGCCAGCAGTGACGGACAGGCCCATCTTGAAGCTTTCTTT | CASSDGQAHLEAFF
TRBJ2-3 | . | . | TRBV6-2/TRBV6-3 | TGTGCCAGCAGTTCGGGGGATTTCAGCACAGATACGCAGTATTTT | CASSSGDFSTDTQYF
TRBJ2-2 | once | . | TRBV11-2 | TGTGCCAGCAGCCCCAGGGATGCCGGGGAGCTGTTTTTT | CASSPRDAGELFF
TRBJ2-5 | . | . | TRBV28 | TGTGCCAGCAGTCATAATGACAGGAGCGGGAAGACCCAGTACTTC | CASSHNDRSGKTQYF
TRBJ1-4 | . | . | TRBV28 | TGTGCCAGCTCCACAAACCCACGGAGAGGTCGAACTAATGAAAAACTGTTTTTT | CASSTNPRRGRTNEKLFF
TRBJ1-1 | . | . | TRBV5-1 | TGCGCCAGCAGCTTGGCCAGGCACATTAACACTGAAGCTTTCTTT | CASSLARHINTEAFF
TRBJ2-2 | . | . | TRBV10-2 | TGCGCCAGCGGGCGGGACACCGGGGAGCTGTTTTTT | CASGRDTGELFF
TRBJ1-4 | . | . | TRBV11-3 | TGTGCCAGCAGTGCTGGGGCGCAGACTAATGAAAAACTGTTTTTT | CASSAGAQTNEKLFF
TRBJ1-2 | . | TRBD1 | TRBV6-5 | TGTGCCACCGGACAGGCATCATATGGCTACACCTTC | CATGQASYGYTF
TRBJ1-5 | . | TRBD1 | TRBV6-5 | TGTGCCAGCAGTCCGGGACAGAGCAATCAGCCCCAGCATTTT | CASSPGQSNQPQHF
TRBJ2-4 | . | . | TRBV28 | TGTGCCAGCAGTTGGTCACAGGGCAGAAACATTCAGTACTTC | CASSWSQGRNIQYF
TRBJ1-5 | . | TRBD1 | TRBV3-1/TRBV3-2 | TGTGCCAGCAGCCAAAACAGGGGTAACAATCAGCCCCAGCATTTT | CASSQNRGNNQPQHF
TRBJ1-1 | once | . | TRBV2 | TGTGCCAGCAGTGAGGCACCCCCCGGGACTCAGAACACTGAAGCTTTCTTT | CASSEAPPGTQNTEAFF
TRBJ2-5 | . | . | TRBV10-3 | TGTGCCATCAGTGAGTCTCCCCAGCCCGGGGAGACCCAGTACTTC | CAISESPQPGETQYF
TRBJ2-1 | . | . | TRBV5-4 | TGTGCCAGCAGCTTGTTTGAGGGTGAGCAGTTCTTC | CASSLFEGEQFF